This entry concerns a single T cell receptor beta chain. No antigen is known for it. Quantitative 5'-RACE was performed with molecular barcodes, and it yielded the TCR beta libraries. TCRdb itself ran the 5' RACE reads through MiXCR, one entry per CDR3 protein. The sample consists of 200,000 to 250,000 distinct CDR3 sequences, more than 9% of them appearing once. These data belong to a study of CD8 T cells in ankylosing spondylitis. Study-wide points: In ankylosing spondylitis blood, a motif of roughly 8 highly homologous TCR beta variants appeared characteristic. Reports say disease-linked clones showed up significantly more in matched ankylosing spondylitis synovial fluid. Earlier reports found some motif variants in synovial fluid and blood in reactive arthritis.

Trimming removed 2 bases from V and 10 bases from J, with 12 bases in between. The CDR3 contains 12 residues. Germline V gene data show CDR1 as GTSNPN and CDR2 as SVGIG (reference sequence). The TCR originated in a male donor with ankylosing spondylitis or in good health (not recorded which). Sequencing input: blood, either unsorted or a sorted T cell fraction (not recorded which). The chain recombines TRBV30 with TRBJ2-1, with D perhaps matching TRBD1 (6 bases). For the CDR3, the DNA is TGTGCCTGGAGTCCCGGACAGTTAGAGCAGTTCTTC. It codes for CAWSPGQLEQFF.